These 29 T cell receptor beta chains originate from one sample sequenced in a study of regulatory T cells in long-lasting Graves disease. Building of the TCR beta libraries involved iRepertoire HTBI primers and Arm-PCR of CDR3 regions. TCRdb re-analysed the multiplex PCR reads in MiXCR, keeping a single row per CDR3 protein. There are approximately 350,000 distinct CDR3 sequences in the sample; roughly 24% occur only once, and approximately 30% lies in the top ten. The time point denotes: persistent/refractory GD, antithyroid drugs over 5 years with positive TRAb. Isolated PBMC RNA provided the starting material for the TCR library. Sequences were derived from peripheral blood mononuclear cells (PBMCs), sampled when the disease was refractory, from a patient treated with antithyroid drugs. The origin of the receptors is a woman between 35 and 50 years old with Graves disease.

Comment on this clonotype: One end of the junction varies from germline; a read error may be responsible. The V call is TRBV6-9, the J call TRBJ2-1, with 9 nucleotides matching TRBD2. There are 15 residues in the CDR3. Germline V gene data show CDR1 as MNHGY and CDR2 as SVAAGI. The CDR3: CASSLRGLANNERFF. The CDR3, as DNA: TGTGCCAGCAGTTTACGGGGACTAGCTAACAATGAGCGGTTCTTC.

The table lists this clonotype with a few counts. The V call is TRBV7-8, the J call TRBJ2-7; 7 bases match TRBD1. After removal of 3 bases from V and 1 base from J, the junction contained 15 bases not matched to a gene. CDR1 and CDR2 (germline): SGHVS, FQNEAQ. This CDR3 spans 18 amino acids. CDR3 nucleotide sequence: TGTGCCAGCAGCTTTAAGTTTGGGGGTTCAGGGGGATCCTACGAGCAGTACTTC. Protein sequence: CASSFKFGGSGGSYEQYF.

Details on this clonotype: The junction shows a germline mismatch at one end, possibly a read error. The V and J genes are TRBV5-1 and TRBJ1-2, with D perhaps TRBD1 (5 bases). Looked up from germline, CDR1 is SGHRS and CDR2 is YFSETQ. This CDR3 region has 16 residues. CDR3 in DNA: TGCGCCAGCAACTTGGTAATTCGGGACGGTAACTATGGCTACACCTTC. Protein: CASNLVIRDGNYGYTF.

The rearrangement uses TRBV5-6 and TRBJ1-5; weak D call: TRBD1 (6 bases). The CDR3 is 15 residues long. Trimming cost V 2 bases and J 1 base, with 10 bases left between them. CDR1 is SGHDT and CDR2 is YYEEEE in the germline V gene. This CDR3 reads CASSFWGASNQPQHF. For the CDR3, the DNA is TGTGCCAGCAGCTTTTGGGGGGCAAGCAATCAGCCCCAGCATTTT.

The chain joins TRBV6-2 or TRBV6-3 to TRBJ2-2; the match to TRBD2 covers 8 bases. V trimming: 0 bases; J trimming: 2 bases; junction bases outside the gene matches: 2. Germline CDR1 MNHEY, CDR2 SVGEGT. The CDR3 consists of 16 residues. For the CDR3, the DNA is TGTGCCAGCAGTTACTCTCTAGCGGGCAACACCGGGGAGCTGTTTTTT. This codes for CASSYSLAGNTGELFF.

Ten or more counts support this clonotype. The genes are TRBV12-3 or TRBV12-4 and TRBJ2-5, with D perhaps matching TRBD2 (6 bases). Trimming took 4 bases from V and 5 from J, leaving 11 bases between them. CDR3 size: 13 residues. DNA for the CDR3: TGTGCCAGCAGTTACCGGGACTGGGAGACCCAGTACTTC. It encodes CASSYRDWETQYF.

At least ten counts were recorded for this clonotype. The chain is built from TRBV28 and TRBJ2-2; TRBD1 is a possible D gene (6 bases). Trimming took off 6 bases at V and 6 bases at J, with 8 bases between the two ends. The length of the CDR3 is 12 residues. CDR1 and CDR2 from the germline V gene are MDHEN and SYDVKM. The CDR3, as DNA: TGTGCCAGCAGAAGGGGGTCCGGGGAGCTGTTTTTT. It yields the protein CASRRGSGELFF.

This clonotype was recorded at least ten times. This chain connects TRBV12-3 or TRBV12-4 to TRBJ2-7; 13 nucleotides match TRBD2. This CDR3 is built from 18 residues. J gave up 3 bases and V 6 bases, and 14 bases lay outside the gene matches. The CDR3 loop reads CASSGLAGDLQRYYEQYF. DNA for the CDR3: TGTGCCAGCAGCGGACTAGCGGGGGATCTACAACGATACTACGAGCAGTACTTC.

There are many counts of this clonotype. The rearrangement joins TRBV28 to TRBJ1-3; D not resolved. Germline CDR1 and CDR2: MDHEN and SYDVKM. With 6 bases removed from V and 0 bases from J, the gap between germline ends came to 21 bases. The CDR3 is 18 residues long. As DNA, the CDR3 is TGTGCCAGCAGCATTTATCTCGGACGGAGGAGCTCTGGAAACACCATATATTTT. Translated: CASSIYLGRRSSGNTIYF.

There are many counts of this clonotype. The chain links TRBV5-6 to TRBJ2-5, with a possible D match to TRBD1 (6 bases). Germline assignment: CDR1 SGHDT and CDR2 YYEEEE. This CDR3 spans 14 amino acids. The ends were cut back, 0 bases at V and 2 bases at J, with 8 bases in the middle. The CDR3 here is CASSLGQAQETQYF. The CDR3 nucleotides read TGTGCCAGCAGCTTGGGACAGGCGCAAGAGACCCAGTACTTC. The whole variable domain, filled in from reference TRBV5-6 and TRBJ2-5, reads DAGVTQSPTHLIKTRGQQVTLRCSPKSGHDTVSWYQQALGQGPQFIFQYYEEEERQRGNFPDRFSGHQFPNYSSELNVNALLLGDSALYLCASSLGQAQETQYFGPGTRLLVL.

The CDR3 here is CSVAPIGLNYEQYF. The CDR3 DNA reads as TGCAGTGTTGCCCCAATTGGACTAAACTACGAGCAGTACTTC. This chain uses TRBV20-1 with TRBJ2-7, with D perhaps matching TRBD2 (6 bases). There are 14 residues in the CDR3. Deletions cut 7 bases from V and 3 bases from J, with 19 bases between. Germline assignment: CDR1 DFQATT and CDR2 SNEGSKA (reference sequence).

This clonotype was observed at least ten times. The chain couples TRBV27 to TRBJ2-2; D unclear. Trimming stripped 3 bases from V and 5 bases from J, with 10 bases between. Germline V gene sequence: CDR1 MNHEY, CDR2 SMNVEV (reference sequence). CDR3 length: 14 residues. The DNA for the CDR3 is TGTGCCAGCAGTTTTCAGGCGGAGACCGGGGAGCTGTTTTTT. It codes for CASSFQAETGELFF.

This clonotype was observed many times. This rearrangement joins TRBV28 to TRBJ1-1; D not resolved. With 10 bases removed from V and 1 base from J, the gap between germline ends came to 19 bases. The length of the CDR3 is 15 residues. Germline values: CDR1 MDHEN, CDR2 SYDVKM. The CDR3 loop is CATFSVGLENTEAFF. The CDR3 region has the DNA TGTGCCACCTTTAGCGTAGGCCTGGAGAACACTGAAGCTTTCTTT.

This clonotype was counted at least ten times. The rearrangement links TRBV2 to TRBJ1-2, with 7 bases matching TRBD1. This CDR3 has 14 amino acids. Unmatched junction bases numbered 3, after V lost 2 bases and J lost 3 bases. Per germline, CDR1 SNHLY and CDR2 FYNNEI. The DNA of the CDR3 is TGTGCCAGCAGTGAATGGACAGGAGACTATGGCTACACCTTC. Residues: CASSEWTGDYGYTF. The variable domain in full, completed from reference TRBV2 and TRBJ1-2, reads EPEVTQTPSHQVTQMGQEVILRCVPISNHLYFYWYRQILGQKVEFLVSFYNNEISEKSEIFDDQFSVERPDGSNFTLKIRSTKLEDSAMYFCASSEWTGDYGYTFGSGTRLTVV.

The rearrangement links TRBV6-1 to TRBJ1-3; no definite D call. CDR3 length: 14 residues. The V gene's germline CDR1 is MNHNS and CDR2 SASEGT. V dropped 10 bases and J dropped 0 bases, with 13 bases sitting between them. The CDR3 coding sequence is TGTGCCACCAGATCGTGGATCTCTGGAAACACCATATATTTT. Translation gives CATRSWISGNTIYF.

This clonotype was counted between two and nine times. The chain carries TRBV11-2 and TRBJ2-5; 10 bases map to TRBD1. The J call is in doubt because the DNA end fits TRBJ2-1 better. Germline V gives CDR1 SGHAT, CDR2 FQNNGV. This CDR3 contains 15 residues. Written as DNA, the CDR3 is TGTGCCAGCAGCTCCGGGACAGGGGAGGTCAATGAGCAGTTCTTC. Residues: CASSSGTGEVNEQFF.

The chain has TRBV6-1 and TRBJ1-5; 8 bases are shared with TRBD1. Germline CDR1 reads MNHNS; CDR2 reads SASEGT. The CDR3 runs to 15 residues. V trimming: 7 bases; J trimming: 3 bases; junction bases outside the gene matches: 8. The CDR3 sequence: CASTPGQVLNQPQHF. The DNA for the CDR3 is TGTGCCAGCACCCCGGGACAGGTACTCAATCAGCCCCAGCATTTT.

The V and J genes are TRBV28 and TRBJ2-1, with TRBD2 as a possible D gene (6 bases). Trimming took 3 bases from V and 2 from J, leaving 14 bases between them. This CDR3 contains 16 residues. Germline values: CDR1 MDHEN, CDR2 SYDVKM. The CDR3 reads CASSFSSVPPYNEQFF. CDR3 DNA: TGTGCCAGCAGTTTCTCTAGCGTTCCCCCCTACAATGAGCAGTTCTTC.

This clonotype has ten or more counts. The genes are TRBV6-2 or TRBV6-3 and TRBJ1-6; 7 bases line up with TRBD1. The CDR3 sequence is 15 residues long. Trimming cost V 5 bases and J 8 bases; bases outside gene matches: 9. Germline lookup yields CDR1 MNHEY and CDR2 SVGEGT. The CDR3 protein is CASSERGQRYSPLHF. CDR3 coding DNA: TGTGCCAGCAGTGAAAGGGGACAGAGATATTCACCCCTCCACTTT.

In this sample, this clonotype turned up a few times. The chain couples TRBV10-3 to TRBJ1-2; D unclear. V was shortened by 6 bases and J by 4 bases, with 12 bases between the two germline ends. CDR3 length: 13 residues. Germline CDR1 is ENHRY and CDR2 is SYGVKD. The CDR3 is CAIRYNLLYGYTF. CDR3 sequence (DNA): TGTGCCATCAGATACAACCTACTCTATGGCTACACCTTC.

This clonotype has ten or more counts. The chain employs TRBV20-1 and TRBJ1-1; no clear D gene. V was clipped by 0 bases and J by 0 bases, with 5 bases between them. This CDR3 is built from 13 residues. Germline CDR1 and CDR2: DFQATT and SNEGSKA (reference sequence). The CDR3 DNA reads as TGCAGTGCTAGAGATTGGCTGAACACTGAAGCTTTCTTT. The encoded protein is CSARDWLNTEAFF.

This clonotype was recorded many times. This sequence joins TRBV20-1 and TRBJ2-7, with 7 nucleotides matching TRBD1. The V segment lost 3 bases and the J segment 0 bases; nucleotides outside the gene matches: 2. Germline V gene data show CDR1 as DFQATT and CDR2 as SNEGSKA (reference sequence). The CDR3 spans 13 residues. The CDR3 sequence is CSASWTGSYEQYF. CDR3 DNA: TGCAGTGCTAGCTGGACAGGCTCCTACGAGCAGTACTTC.

This clonotype was seen repeatedly, ten times or more. The rearrangement uses TRBV6-1 and TRBJ2-4, with 9 bases matching TRBD1. Germline CDR1 and CDR2: MNHNS and SASEGT. This CDR3 has 16 amino acids. With V trimmed by 6 bases and J by 4 bases, 10 bases remained unmatched. Here the CDR3 DNA reads TGTGCCAGCAGCTCTACTCAACAGGGGGCGAAAAACATTCAGTACTTC. Its protein is CASSSTQQGAKNIQYF.

V gene TRBV10-3 combines with J gene TRBJ2-4; TRBD1 matches at 8 bases. The germline gives CDR1 ENHRY, CDR2 SYGVKD. This CDR3 has 15 amino acids. J lost 0 bases, V lost 6 bases, and 4 bases had no gene match. This CDR3 is CAISQGALAKNIQYF. The DNA for the CDR3 is TGTGCCATCAGCCAGGGGGCCCTAGCCAAAAACATTCAGTACTTC.

This rearrangement joins TRBV28 to TRBJ1-1, with D possibly TRBD1 on 5 matching bases. The V end was cut by 8 bases, the J end by 1 base, with 14 bases between. The CDR3 length is 14 residues. Germline assignment: CDR1 MDHEN and CDR2 SYDVKM. CDR3 coding DNA: TGTGCCAGCTCTCGGGGGAATTCGAACACTGAAGCTTTCTTT. This codes for CASSRGNSNTEAFF.

Comment on this clonotype: At one of its ends the junction is not consistent with the germline gene, which may arise from a read error. The rearrangement uses TRBV7-3 and TRBJ2-2, with D tentatively TRBD2 (5 bases). CDR3 length: 13 amino acids. CDR1 and CDR2 from the germline V gene are SGHTA and FQGTGA. CDR3 amino acids: CASSSGMTGELLF. DNA of the CDR3: TGTGCCAGCAGCTCCGGAATGACCGGGGAGCTGCTTTTT.

This clonotype was detected only a few times. The genes are TRBV5-1 and TRBJ1-1, with D uncertain. CDR1 and CDR2 from the germline V gene are SGHRS and YFSETQ. CDR3 length: 14 residues. V was cut by 4 bases and J by 1 base, with 11 bases left in between. CDR3 DNA sequence: TGCGCCAGCAGCCGTAAGGTCCAGAACACTGAAGCTTTCTTT. Its translation: CASSRKVQNTEAFF.

Details on this clonotype: This may be a read error: a much more frequent sequence differs by one nucleotide. The V and J genes are TRBV2 and TRBJ1-1; tentatively, D is TRBD1 (5 bases). The CDR3 extends over 14 amino acids. Germline CDR1 is SNHLY and CDR2 is FYNNEI. In DNA, the CDR3 is TGTGCCAGCAGGGGGACGACCTTGAACACTGAAGCTCTCTTT. Translated, it gives CASRGTTLNTEALF.

This clonotype was seen at least ten times. The chain joins TRBV7-3 to TRBJ1-2; D is ambiguous. CDR1 and CDR2 from the germline V gene are SGHTA and FQGTGA. Between the trimmed V and J ends, which lost 2 bases and 3 bases, there was a span of 16 bases. The CDR3 is made up of 16 amino acids. DNA of the CDR3: TGTGCCAGCAGCTTATTGGGGTTTCCCTACCACTATGGCTACACCTTC. Protein: CASSLLGFPYHYGYTF. Full variable domain (missing parts from reference TRBV7-3 and TRBJ1-2): GAGVSQTPSNKVTEKGKYVELRCDPISGHTALYWYRQSLGQGPEFLIYFQGTGAADDSGLPNDRFFAVRPEGSVSTLKIQRTERGDSAVYLCASSLLGFPYHYGYTFGSGTRLTVV.